A selection of T cell receptor beta chains follows, all from one sample in a study of monozygotic twins with inflammatory bowel disease. Each CDR3 protein gets one entry in TCRdb, which reprocessed the 5' RACE reads and gives no DNA. The sample has some 99,000 distinct CDR3 sequences. Sequencing was carried out using blood. These receptors all come from a human donor with ulcerative colitis or Crohn's disease, or a healthy co-twin of an affected twin (not recorded which). CDR3s include the opening cysteine and the closing phenylalanine or tryptophan. The order of the fields is J gene, V gene, CDR3 protein.

J: TRBJ2-5; V: TRBV6-5; CDR3: CASSYSQFGQYEETQYF
J: TRBJ2-1; V: TRBV12-3/TRBV12-4; CDR3: CASSFSRDWTYNEQFF
J: TRBJ2-7; V: TRBV12-3/TRBV12-4; CDR3: CASSQTVGSREQYF
J: TRBJ1-1; V: TRBV19; CDR3: CASSDMMNTEAFF
J: TRBJ1-1; V: TRBV19; CDR3: CASRGTGTNTEAFF
J: TRBJ1-4; V: TRBV27; CDR3: CASSSVGGGWEKLFF
J: TRBJ2-7; V: TRBV28; CDR3: CASSGRDRFFYEQYF
J: TRBJ2-1; V: TRBV20-1; CDR3: CSAIALAGGLNEQFF
J: TRBJ2-3; V: TRBV11-2; CDR3: CASSAGLAGIPHSSTDTQYF
J: TRBJ1-1; V: TRBV7-3; CDR3: CASSLGTEWTEAFF
J: TRBJ1-4; V: TRBV6-5; CDR3: CASSSKTGGNEKLFF
J: TRBJ1-6; V: TRBV11-2; CDR3: CASSGTDFRSSYNSPLHF
J: TRBJ1-1; V: TRBV5-5; CDR3: CASSRRSNTEDFF
J: TRBJ2-1; V: TRBV4-1; CDR3: CASSQTPLVVPTNEQFF
J: TRBJ1-5; V: TRBV24-1; CDR3: CATSGVGGNQPQHF
J: TRBJ1-4; V: TRBV20-1; CDR3: CSAGGRGEKLFF
J: TRBJ1-1; V: TRBV5-1; CDR3: CASSLFRGQTEAFF
J: TRBJ1-6; V: TRBV14; CDR3: CASSQDPGDPPLHF
J: TRBJ2-4; V: TRBV6-2/TRBV6-3; CDR3: CASSYPIGLAKNIQYF
J: TRBJ2-5; V: TRBV9; CDR3: CASSVTGTQGTQYF
J: TRBJ2-5; V: TRBV5-1; CDR3: CASSLTGDQETQYF
J: TRBJ2-6; V: TRBV7-2; CDR3: CASSSKFSGANVLTF
J: TRBJ2-7; V: TRBV3-1; CDR3: CASGLAGRTYEQYF
J: TRBJ1-4; V: TRBV4-2; CDR3: CASSQDPASSNEKLFF
J: TRBJ1-1; V: TRBV6-2/TRBV6-3; CDR3: CASSPEIMNTEAFF
J: TRBJ2-7; V: TRBV7-2; CDR3: CASSGGWRYEQYF
J: TRBJ2-7; V: TRBV12-3/TRBV12-4; CDR3: CASSLRGDTYEQYF
J: TRBJ2-1; V: TRBV27; CDR3: CASSFGLGTRSYNEQFF
J: TRBJ2-7; V: TRBV7-9; CDR3: CASSVGLYEQYF